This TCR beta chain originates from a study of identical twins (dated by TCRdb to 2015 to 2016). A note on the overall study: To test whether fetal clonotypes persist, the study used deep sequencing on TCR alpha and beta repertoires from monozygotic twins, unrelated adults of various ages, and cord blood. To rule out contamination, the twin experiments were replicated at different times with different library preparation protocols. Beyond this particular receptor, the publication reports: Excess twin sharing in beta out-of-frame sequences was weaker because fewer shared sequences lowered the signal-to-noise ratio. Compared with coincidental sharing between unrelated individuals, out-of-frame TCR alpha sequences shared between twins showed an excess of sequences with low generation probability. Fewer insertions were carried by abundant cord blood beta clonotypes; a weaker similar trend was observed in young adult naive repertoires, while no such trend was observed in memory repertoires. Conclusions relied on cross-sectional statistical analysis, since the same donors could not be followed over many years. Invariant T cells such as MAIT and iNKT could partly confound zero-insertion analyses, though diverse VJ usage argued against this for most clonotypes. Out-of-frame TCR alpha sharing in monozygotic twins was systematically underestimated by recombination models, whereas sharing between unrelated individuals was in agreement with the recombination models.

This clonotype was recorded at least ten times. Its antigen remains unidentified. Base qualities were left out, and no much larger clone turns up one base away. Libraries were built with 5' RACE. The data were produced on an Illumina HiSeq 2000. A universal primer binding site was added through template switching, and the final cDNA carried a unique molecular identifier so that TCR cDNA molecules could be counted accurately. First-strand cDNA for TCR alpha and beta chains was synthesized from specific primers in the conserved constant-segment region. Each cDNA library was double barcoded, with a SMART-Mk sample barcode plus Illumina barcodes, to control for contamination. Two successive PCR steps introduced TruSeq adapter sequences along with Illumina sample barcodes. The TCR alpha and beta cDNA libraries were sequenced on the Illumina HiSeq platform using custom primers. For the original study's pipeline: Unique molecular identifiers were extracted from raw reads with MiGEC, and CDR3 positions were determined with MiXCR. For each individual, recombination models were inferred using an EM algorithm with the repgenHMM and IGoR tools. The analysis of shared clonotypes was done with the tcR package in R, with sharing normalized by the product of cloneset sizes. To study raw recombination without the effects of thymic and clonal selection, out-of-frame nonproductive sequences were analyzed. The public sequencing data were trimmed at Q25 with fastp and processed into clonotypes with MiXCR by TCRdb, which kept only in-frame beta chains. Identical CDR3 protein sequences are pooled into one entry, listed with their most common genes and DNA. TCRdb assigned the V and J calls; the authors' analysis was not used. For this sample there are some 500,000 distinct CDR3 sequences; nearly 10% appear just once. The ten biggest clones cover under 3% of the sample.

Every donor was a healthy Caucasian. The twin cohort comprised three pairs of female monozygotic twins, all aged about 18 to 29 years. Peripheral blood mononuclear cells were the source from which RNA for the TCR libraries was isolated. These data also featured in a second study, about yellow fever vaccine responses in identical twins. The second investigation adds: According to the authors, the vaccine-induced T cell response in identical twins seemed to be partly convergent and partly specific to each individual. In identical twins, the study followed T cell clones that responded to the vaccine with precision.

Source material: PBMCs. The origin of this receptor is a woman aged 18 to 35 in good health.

The nucleotide sequence is given as TGCAGCGCCCGGACCCCTAACAATGAGCAGTTCTTC. The translation is CSARTPNNEQFF. The chain is assembled from TRBV29-1 and TRBJ2-1; no D gene can be assigned with confidence. The CDR3 starts with the cysteine, ends with the phenylalanine, and has 12 residues. Only CDR3 DNA remains: 36 bases, in frame from the first base. Based on the germline V gene, the CDR1 and CDR2 sequences are SQVTM and ANQGSEA. V and J lose 7 bases and 5 bases, and a span of 12 bases separates them.